The 4 T cell receptor beta chains listed next were all sequenced from one sample in a study of sequential checkpoint blockade in melanoma. Documented treatment: randomized to nivolumab then ipilimumab (arm A) or the reverse (arm B). The table came from immunoSEQ multiplex PCR; TCRdb's copy has only in-frame clones and leaves some out. There are about 38,000 clones in the sample; 70% to 90% occur only once, and 9.5% to 15% lies in the top ten. Sequences were derived from CD8+ T cells sorted from blood (inferred from file names), sampled from a patient given nivolumab and ipilimumab in sequence. The receptor set was obtained from a human donor with melanoma.

The chain links TRBV21-1 to TRBJ2-7; the table assigns TRBD1, which was not confirmed against the DNA. TRBV21-1 is given as a pseudogene. There are 15 residues in the CDR3. Here the CDR3 reads CASSKGGQEAYEQYV. The CDR3 DNA follows: TGTGCCAGCAGCAAAGGGGGACAGGAGGCCTACGAGCAGTACGTC.

As regards this clone: Other DNA sequences in this sample translate to the same CDR3. The V gene is TRBV5-4, the J gene TRBJ1-1, with D perhaps matching TRBD1 (5 bases). Between the trimmed V and J ends, which lost 0 bases and 6 bases, there was a span of 15 bases. Germline loops: CDR1 SGHNT, CDR2 YYREEE (reference sequence). CDR3 length: 15 amino acids. The CDR3 nucleotides are TGTGCCAGCAGCTTGGCCCGGGGGACGTCCGCTGAAGCTTTCTTT. Amino acids: CASSLARGTSAEAFF.

This chain joins TRBV9 and TRBJ1-2; 7 bases match TRBD1. This CDR3 is 14 amino acids long. CDR1 SGDLS and CDR2 YYNGEE come from the germline V gene. After removal of 0 bases from V and 2 bases from J, the junction contained 1 base not matched to a gene. CDR3: CASSVGDSNYGYTF. The CDR3 region has the DNA TGTGCCAGCAGCGTAGGGGACAGCAACTATGGCTACACCTTC.

The chain employs TRBV30 and TRBJ1-3; D is ambiguous. The germline V gene has CDR1 GTSNPN and CDR2 SVGIG (reference sequence). Trimming shortened V by 0 bases and J by 0 bases, and 12 bases separated the two germline ends. The CDR3 has 16 amino acids. The CDR3 DNA is TGTGCCTGGAGTGTTGCAGGTGGCTTCTCTGGAAACACCATATATTTT. Translated: CAWSVAGGFSGNTIYF.